Listed here is a single TCR beta chain. Its specificity is not known. Between the mid-2010s and the late 2010s, patients underwent resection in Japan or China. V gave up 4 bases and J gave up 2 bases; unmatched junction bases: 5. CDR1 and CDR2 from the germline V gene are SGHAT and FQDESV (reference sequence). The CDR3 runs 16 residues. This sample stems from a study of immune evolution from preneoplasia to lung adenocarcinoma. Clones were read by immunoSEQ multiplex PCR, and TCRdb kept only the in-frame ones, dropping some. The sample holds 6,000 to 10,000 clones; around 80% are singletons and the top ten take approximately 8%. The study, taken as a whole, reports: Clonality was highest in normal lung, lower in later-stage lesions apparently. Normal lung had the highest top T cell clone frequencies.

Specimen: FFPE adjacent normal lung tissue. J is TRBJ2-3 and V is TRBV11-1, with TRBD2 matching 11 bases. The sequence was obtained from a person in their 70s with lung adenocarcinoma. CDR3 sequence (DNA): TGTGCCAGCAGCTCCTTAGCGGGAGGGATCACAGATACGCAGTATTTT. Its protein product is CASSSLAGGITDTQYF.